The 10 T cell receptor beta chains presented below share a single source sample, sequenced in a study of CD8 T cells in Susac syndrome. When the RNA was reverse transcribed, random hexamers were used with an input of about 0.45 to 1 ug. TCRdb reprocessed the immunoSEQ multiplex PCR reads via MiXCR and lists one record per CDR3 protein. The sample contains 150,000 to 200,000 distinct CDR3 sequences, about 93% of which appear only once. The material sequenced was CD4+ T cells from PBMCs. Receptors were obtained from a human donor in good health.

V and J are TRBV5-6 and TRBJ2-5; D is ambiguous. Looked up from germline, CDR1 is SGHDT and CDR2 is YYEEEE. CDR3 length: 13 amino acids. V shed 3 bases and J shed 1 base, with 7 bases lying between them. The CDR3 bases are TGTGCCAGCAGCTCCATGAGCCAAGAGACCCAGTACTTC. It specifies CASSSMSQETQYF. Together with reference TRBV5-6 and TRBJ2-5, the CDR3 gives the full variable domain: DAGVTQSPTHLIKTRGQQVTLRCSPKSGHDTVSWYQQALGQGPQFIFQYYEEEERQRGNFPDRFSGHQFPNYSSELNVNALLLGDSALYLCASSSMSQETQYFGPGTRLLVL.

This chain uses TRBV11-1 with TRBJ2-6, with a tentative D call TRBD1 (6 bases). The CDR3 is made up of 20 amino acids. Germline CDR1 SGHAT, CDR2 FQDESV (reference sequence). V was shortened by 3 bases and J by 1 base, with 22 bases between the two germline ends. In nucleotides, the CDR3 is TGTGCCAGCAGCTTGGATTTTTGGGGGACACCTTCATCTGGGGCCAACGTCCTGACTTTC. Protein: CASSLDFWGTPSSGANVLTF.

The chain joins TRBV7-9 to TRBJ1-5; D gene ambiguous. The ends were cut back, 1 base at V and 6 bases at J, with 7 bases in the middle. CDR1 is SEHNR and CDR2 is FQNEAQ in the germline V gene (reference sequence). The CDR3 is 13 amino acids. The CDR3 sequence: CASSLEVSQPQHF. Written as DNA, the CDR3 is TGTGCCAGCAGCTTAGAGGTCAGTCAGCCCCAGCATTTT.

This sequence joins TRBV9 and TRBJ1-3, with TRBD1 as a possible D gene (5 bases). The CDR3 spans 13 residues. Trimming removed 0 bases from V and 10 bases from J, with 11 bases in between. Looked up from germline, CDR1 is SGDLS and CDR2 is YYNGEE. The CDR3 region has the DNA TGTGCCAGCAGCGTAGGGGGCGGTGGGACCATATATTTT. It specifies CASSVGGGGTIYF.

This rearrangement joins TRBV7-9 to TRBJ2-5; 8 positions match TRBD2. V shed 5 bases, J shed 7 bases, and the junction held 6 bases outside the gene matches. Germline-derived CDR1 and CDR2 are SEHNR and FQNEAQ (reference sequence). CDR3 length equals 13 residues. The CDR3 region is CASSPLAGATQYF. CDR3 coding DNA: TGTGCCAGCAGCCCCCTAGCGGGTGCGACCCAGTACTTC.

This chain links TRBV20-1 with TRBJ2-3; 8 bases are shared with TRBD2. Germline CDR1 DFQATT, CDR2 SNEGSKA (reference sequence). V lost 5 bases to trimming and J lost 9 bases; unmatched junction nucleotides: 13. The CDR3 is made up of 14 amino acids. Written as DNA, the CDR3 is TGCAGTGCTCGTCATGGGACTAGTGGGGACACGCAGTATTTT. Protein sequence: CSARHGTSGDTQYF.

This clonotype was seen once. The rearrangement joins TRBV7-2 to TRBJ1-2; TRBD1 is a possible D gene (6 bases). The length of the CDR3 is 15 residues. Looked up from germline, CDR1 is SGHTA and CDR2 is FQGNSA. The germline V and J ends were trimmed by 1 base and 5 bases, with 14 bases remaining between them. The CDR3 spells CASSLGTGTQYGYTF. The CDR3 nucleotides are TGTGCCAGCAGCTTAGGGACTGGGACACAATATGGCTACACCTTC. Supplemented by reference TRBV7-2 and TRBJ1-2, the full variable domain reads GAGVSQSPSNKVTEKGKDVELRCDPISGHTALYWYRQSLGQGLEFLIYFQGNSAPDKSGLPSDRFSAERTGGSVSTLTIQRTQQEDSAVYLCASSLGTGTQYGYTFGSGTRLTVV.

This chain uses TRBV6-6 with TRBJ1-2, with D possibly matching TRBD1 (5 bases). V was shortened by 1 base and J by 2 bases, with 11 bases between the two germline ends. This CDR3 has 15 amino acids. Germline CDR1 is MNHNY and CDR2 is SVGAGI (reference sequence). The CDR3 is CASSYLGESNYGYTF. DNA of the CDR3: TGTGCCAGCAGTTACTTAGGGGAATCCAACTATGGCTACACCTTC.

The V call is TRBV20-1, the J call TRBJ1-1; D ambiguous. With 1 base removed from V and 1 base from J, the gap between germline ends came to 10 bases. Germline V CDR1 and CDR2: DFQATT, SNEGSKA (reference sequence). The CDR3 totals 14 residues. CDR3 amino acids: CSARAISGNTEAFF. The CDR3 DNA reads as TGCAGTGCTAGAGCTATCTCAGGGAACACTGAAGCTTTCTTT.

The CDR3 spells CSVKGSGNTEAFF. DNA of the CDR3: TGCAGCGTTAAGGGCAGTGGAAACACTGAAGCTTTCTTT. The genes are TRBV29-1 and TRBJ1-1; D is uncertain. The length of the CDR3 is 13 residues. Germline V gives CDR1 SQVTM, CDR2 ANQGSEA. Trimming took off 5 bases at V and 2 bases at J, with 12 bases between the two ends.